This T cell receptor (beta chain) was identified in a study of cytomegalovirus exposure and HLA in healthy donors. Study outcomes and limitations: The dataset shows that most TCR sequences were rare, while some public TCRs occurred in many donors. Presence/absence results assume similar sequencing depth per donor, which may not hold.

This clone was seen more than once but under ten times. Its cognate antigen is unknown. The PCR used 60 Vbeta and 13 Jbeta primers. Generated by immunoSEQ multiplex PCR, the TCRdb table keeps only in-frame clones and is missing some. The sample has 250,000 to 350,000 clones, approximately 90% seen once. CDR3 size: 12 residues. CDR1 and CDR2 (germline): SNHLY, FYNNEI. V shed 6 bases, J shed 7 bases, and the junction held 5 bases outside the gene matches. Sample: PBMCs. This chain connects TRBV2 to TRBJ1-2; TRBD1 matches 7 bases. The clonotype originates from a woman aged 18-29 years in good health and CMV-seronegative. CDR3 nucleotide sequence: TGTGCCAGCAGGACAGGGATGGGTGGCTACACCTTC. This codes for CASRTGMGGYTF.